One sample yielded the 15 T cell receptor beta chains listed below, sequenced in a study of OX40 agonist ivuxolimab in advanced cancers. Sequencing was performed with immunoSEQ multiplex PCR; in TCRdb, only in-frame clones are kept and a portion is missing. In the table there are tens of thousands of clones, 75% to 95% of which are singletons. This specimen was CD4+ or CD8+ T cells sorted from blood, taken in a trial of the OX40 agonist ivuxolimab. These receptors came from an adult with an advanced solid tumor such as melanoma, head and neck, liver or kidney cancer.

V gene TRBV28 combines with J gene TRBJ1-1; D gene ambiguous. From germline, CDR1 is MDHEN and CDR2 SYDVKM. The CDR3 has 13 residues. V shed 3 bases and J shed 1 base, with 6 bases lying between them. CDR3 sequence reads: CASSFPSNTEAFF. CDR3 sequence (DNA): TGTGCCAGCAGTTTCCCCTCGAACACTGAAGCTTTCTTT.

V and J are TRBV27 and TRBJ2-1, with D unresolved. CDR1 and CDR2 (germline): MNHEY, SMNVEV (reference sequence). This CDR3 comprises 15 residues. V was shortened by 1 base and J by 6 bases, with 13 bases between the two germline ends. The CDR3 region is CASSLFYSPSNEQFF. The CDR3 DNA is TGTGCCAGCAGTTTATTCTACTCCCCGTCCAATGAGCAGTTCTTC.

The V and J genes are TRBV15 and TRBJ2-7, with D perhaps TRBD1 (6 bases). V was trimmed by 3 bases and J by 3 bases, leaving 15 bases between them. Germline loops: CDR1 LNHNV, CDR2 YYDKDF (reference sequence). The CDR3 length is 15 residues. The DNA for the CDR3 is TGTGCCACCAGCAGGCCGGGACAAGGCGGCTACGAGCAGTACTTC. Translation: CATSRPGQGGYEQYF.

V gene TRBV4-3 combines with J gene TRBJ1-1; D is uncertain. The CDR3 consists of 14 residues. Germline V lookup: CDR1 LGHNA, CDR2 YSLEER. V lost 0 bases and J lost 4, with 9 bases in between. The CDR3 sequence is CASSQDQEGTEAFF. DNA for the CDR3: TGCGCCAGCAGCCAAGACCAGGAGGGCACTGAAGCTTTCTTT.

The table lists this clone with a count of one. The rearrangement joins TRBV7-3 to TRBJ2-2; no clear D. This CDR3 has 15 residues. Germline CDR1 SGHTA, CDR2 FQGTGA. V was pared by 7 bases and J by 4 bases, with 16 bases between. CDR3 bases: TGTGCCAGCAACAATTACGGCCTGGGCACCGGGGAGCTGTTTTTT. Protein: CASNNYGLGTGELFF.

This clone was picked up one time. V is TRBV29-1 and J is TRBJ2-7; 7 bases are a match to TRBD2. V lost 1 base, J lost 4 bases, and 13 bases stayed unmatched. CDR1 is SQVTM and CDR2 is ANQGSEA in the germline V gene. The CDR3 totals 16 residues. This CDR3 is CSVEGVTGLTTYEQYF. Here the CDR3 DNA reads TGCAGCGTTGAAGGGGTCACGGGACTAACGACTTACGAGCAGTACTTC.

The chain is built from TRBV4-3 and TRBJ2-1, with 8 bases identical to TRBD2. V dropped 4 bases and J dropped 2; count of bases not matched to a gene: 4. CDR3 length: 15 amino acids. Germline V lookup: CDR1 LGHNA, CDR2 YSLEER. The CDR3 region is CASSLLAGPYNEQFF. As DNA, the CDR3 is TGCGCCAGCAGCCTGTTAGCGGGACCCTACAATGAGCAGTTCTTC.

CDR3: CSVEKGRGIGPDTQYF. The CDR3 DNA reads as TGCAGCGTTGAAAAAGGGCGGGGTATCGGGCCAGATACGCAGTATTTT. V usage is TRBV29-1 and J usage is TRBJ2-3, with D maybe TRBD2 (6 bases). Trimming pared 2 bases from V and 4 bases from J, leaving 19 bases between. Germline V gene data show CDR1 as SQVTM and CDR2 as ANQGSEA. The CDR3 covers 16 residues.

This chain links TRBV7-9 with TRBJ2-3, with no clear D. The CDR3 contains 16 residues. Between the trimmed V and J ends, which lost 4 bases and 2 bases, there was a span of 16 bases. Germline V gene sequence: CDR1 SEHNR, CDR2 FQNEAQ (reference sequence). CDR3 nucleotides: TGTGCCAGCAGCTCTAACCCCGGGCCTTACACAGATACGCAGTATTTT. Amino acid sequence: CASSSNPGPYTDTQYF.

As regards this clone: Mismatch with germline at one junction end may stem from a read error. The chain combines TRBV7-7 with TRBJ2-3; the D gene is possibly TRBD2 (5 bases). This CDR3 is 17 amino acids long. The germline gives CDR1 SSHAT, CDR2 FNYEAQ (reference sequence). CDR3 sequence: CASSPFISVGGTDTQYF. CDR3 nucleotide sequence: TGTGCTAGCAGCCCCTTTATATCGGTCGGGGGCACAGATACGCAGTATTTT.

The chain has TRBV5-4 and TRBJ2-1; possibly TRBD2 for D (6 bases). The CDR3 runs to 13 residues. Trimming pared 6 bases from V and 8 bases from J, leaving 15 bases between. Germline CDR1 and CDR2: SGHNT and YYREEE (reference sequence). CDR3 coding DNA: TGTGCCAGCATCCACGGGGACTCCCATGAGCAGTTCTTC. This codes for CASIHGDSHEQFF.

The chain combines TRBV9 with TRBJ2-3; D is uncertain. The CDR3 totals 14 residues. The V gene lost 0 bases and the J gene lost 2 bases, with 7 bases spanning the gap. The germline V gene encodes CDR1 SGDLS and CDR2 YYNGEE. The DNA for the CDR3 is TGTGCCAGCAGCGTAGAACAGTCCACAGATACGCAGTATTTT. This codes for CASSVEQSTDTQYF.

The chain combines TRBV6-5 with TRBJ2-2, with 10 bases that match TRBD1. Germline CDR1 and CDR2: MNHEY and SVGAGI. This CDR3 has 15 residues. Germline trimming cut 2 bases from V and 4 bases from J; bases unmatched to any gene: 1. The CDR3 bases are TGTGCCAGCAGTTACGGGACAGGGGCCACCGGGGAGCTGTTTTTT. This codes for CASSYGTGATGELFF.

In this sample, this clone turned up once. The rearrangement links TRBV7-9 to TRBJ1-2, with 11 bases aligning to TRBD1. The CDR3 has 15 amino acids. Germline V CDR1 and CDR2: SEHNR, FQNEAQ (reference sequence). J lost 5 bases, V lost 5 bases, and 7 bases had no gene match. The CDR3 DNA reads as TGTGCCAGCAGCCTCGGACAGGGGGCTGGGTATGGCTACACCTTC. This sequence encodes CASSLGQGAGYGYTF. The entire variable domain, with the rest obtained from reference TRBV7-9 and TRBJ1-2, is as follows: DTGVSQNPRHKITKRGQNVTFRCDPISEHNRLYWYRQTLGQGPEFLTYFQNEAQLEKSRLLSDRFSAERPKGSFSTLEIQRTEQGDSAMYLCASSLGQGAGYGYTFGSGTRLTVV.

The V and J genes are TRBV9 and TRBJ1-4, with a tentative D call TRBD1 (5 bases). Germline CDR1 and CDR2: SGDLS and YYNGEE. The CDR3 runs 15 residues. V lost 3 bases, J lost 2 bases, and 11 bases lay in between. The CDR3 is CASSETGGTNEKLFF. The CDR3 nucleotides are TGTGCCAGCAGCGAAACGGGGGGTACTAATGAAAAACTGTTTTTT.